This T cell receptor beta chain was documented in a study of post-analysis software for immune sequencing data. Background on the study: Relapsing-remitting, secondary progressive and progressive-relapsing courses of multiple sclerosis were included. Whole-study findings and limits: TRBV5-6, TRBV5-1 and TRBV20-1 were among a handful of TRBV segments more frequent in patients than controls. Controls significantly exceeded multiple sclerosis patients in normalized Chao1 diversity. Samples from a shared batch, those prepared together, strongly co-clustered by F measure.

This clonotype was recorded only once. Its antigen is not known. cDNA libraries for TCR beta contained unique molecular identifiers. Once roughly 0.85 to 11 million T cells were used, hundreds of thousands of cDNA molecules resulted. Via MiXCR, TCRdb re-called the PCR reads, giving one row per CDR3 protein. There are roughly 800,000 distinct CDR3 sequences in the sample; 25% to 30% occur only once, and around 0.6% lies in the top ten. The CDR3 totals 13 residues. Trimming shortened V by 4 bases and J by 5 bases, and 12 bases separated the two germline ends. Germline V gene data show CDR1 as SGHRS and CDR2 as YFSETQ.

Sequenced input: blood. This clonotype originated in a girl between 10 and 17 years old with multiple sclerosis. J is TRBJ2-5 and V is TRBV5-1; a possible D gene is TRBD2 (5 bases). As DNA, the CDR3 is TGCGCCAGCAGCGTTCCCCCGGGGGAGACCCAGTACTTC. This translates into CASSVPPGETQYF.